This TCR beta chain was obtained from a study of cytomegalovirus exposure and HLA in healthy donors. As for the study in general: In an earlier analysis, 95 million to 130 million unique TCR beta sequences were found from about 179 million T cells. Study-wide findings and caveats: With DRB1 most and HLA-C fewest, TCR association rates differed between HLA loci in a later analysis. In a later analysis, compared with equally common non-associated chains, HLA-associated beta chains were more expanded. In a later analysis, TCR beta V- and J-gene trimming was associated with a missense DCLRE1C variant.

A note on this clone: The antigen is undetermined.

The PCR made use of 60 Vbeta and 13 Jbeta primers. Here immunoSEQ multiplex PCR was the method, and the copy in TCRdb shows in-frame clones only, minus some. Of some 180,000 clones listed, over 75% are singletons. The sequencing input was PBMCs. This clonotype was obtained from a woman aged 25 to 39 in good health and CMV-seronegative.

The CDR3 loop is CASGRQANEQFF. The CDR3 bases are TGTGCCAGCGGGAGACAGGCCAATGAGCAGTTCTTC. The chain carries TRBV6-1 and TRBJ2-1; TRBD1 might be the D (6 bases). Germline CDR1 and CDR2: MNHNS and SASEGT. The CDR3 totals 12 residues. Deletions cut 8 bases from V and 6 bases from J, with 11 bases between.